This T cell receptor beta chain appears in the sequencing data of a study of cytomegalovirus exposure and HLA in healthy donors. As regards this clone: No antigen is known for it.

Study results and caveats: Earlier analysis found most TCR beta V segments productive about 87% or about 30% of the time.

The study ran its PCR with 60 Vbeta and 13 Jbeta primers. Profiled with immunoSEQ multiplex PCR; TCRdb holds only in-frame clones, not every one. The sample contains some 130,000 clones, 76% of which appear only once. CDR1 SEHNR and CDR2 FQNEAQ come from the germline V gene (reference sequence). The CDR3 covers 14 residues. The ends lost 4 bases at V and 3 bases at J; junction bases unmatched: 4. V gene TRBV7-9 combines with J gene TRBJ1-1; 8 nucleotides line up with TRBD1. The receptor was isolated from a middle-aged man in good health and CMV-seronegative. The sequenced sample was PBMCs. CDR3: CASSSQGADTEAFF. In DNA form, the CDR3 reads TGTGCCAGCAGCTCGCAGGGGGCGGACACTGAAGCTTTCTTT.